Shown below are 17 T cell receptor beta chains from a single sample sequenced in a study of blood T cells in healthy people across ages. Using a J-beta primer mix together with a sample-barcoded 5' primer, a second PCR was run for about 7 to 12 cycles. TCRdb re-derived calls from the 5' RACE reads in MiXCR, one entry per CDR3 protein. This table holds fewer than 1,200,000 distinct CDR3 sequences, under 30% found once. This same sample was also part of a study on T cells of mothers and their children.

Material for sequencing was blood. These receptors came from a girl aged 2-10 years in good health.

The chain carries TRBV4-2 and TRBJ2-2, with D possibly matching TRBD2 (6 bases). V shed 3 bases and J shed 7 bases, with 18 bases lying between them. CDR1 is LGHNA and CDR2 is YNFKEQ in the germline V gene. CDR3 length: 16 amino acids. CDR3 coding DNA: TGTGCCAGCAGCCAGGGTTCCCGGGACTCTATCGGGGAGCTGTTTTTT. Encoded protein: CASSQGSRDSIGELFF.

This chain joins TRBV7-2 and TRBJ2-1; D not certain. This CDR3 spans 15 amino acids. The V and J ends lost 0 bases and 6 bases respectively, with 12 bases between them. The germline gives CDR1 SGHTA, CDR2 FQGNSA. CDR3 bases: TGTGCCAGCAGCTTAGCTGACTTACCCCCCAATGAGCAGTTCTTC. It specifies CASSLADLPPNEQFF. Complete variable domain (other parts from reference TRBV7-2 and TRBJ2-1): GAGVSQSPSNKVTEKGKDVELRCDPISGHTALYWYRQSLGQGLEFLIYFQGNSAPDKSGLPSDRFSAERTGGSVSTLTIQRTQQEDSAVYLCASSLADLPPNEQFFGPGTRLTVL.

The chain uses TRBV20-1 and TRBJ2-1; no clear D. V lost 0 bases and J 5 bases, leaving 17 bases between the germline ends. Germline CDR1 and CDR2: DFQATT and SNEGSKA (reference sequence). CDR3 length equals 16 residues. CDR3 DNA sequence: TGCAGTGCTAGAGATCCCCAGCCCCTCCAACACAATGAGCAGTTCTTC. Translated: CSARDPQPLQHNEQFF.

This clonotype appeared a few times. V usage is TRBV7-9 and J usage is TRBJ1-1, with 7 bases identical to TRBD1. V lost 5 bases and J lost 6; bases outside the gene matches: 3. Germline V gene lookup returns CDR1 SEHNR and CDR2 FQNEAQ (reference sequence). The CDR3 totals 12 residues. The CDR3 region is CASSIGQAEAFF. The CDR3 DNA reads TGTGCCAGCAGCATCGGACAGGCTGAAGCTTTCTTT.

The rearrangement joins TRBV6-2 or TRBV6-3 to TRBJ2-3; 10 nucleotides agree with TRBD2. The CDR3 extends over 14 amino acids. V shed 4 bases and J 5 bases; nucleotides not matched to a gene: 3. CDR1 MNHEY and CDR2 SVGEGT come from the germline V gene. Here the CDR3 reads CASSSSGGEDTQYF. CDR3 in DNA: TGTGCCAGCAGTTCGAGCGGGGGGGAAGATACGCAGTATTTT.

The chain uses TRBV13 and TRBJ2-6, with D hard to call. From germline, CDR1 is PRHDT and CDR2 FYEKMQ (reference sequence). V was cut by 5 bases and J by 3 bases, with 8 bases left in between. The CDR3 totals 14 residues. The CDR3 DNA reads as TGTGCCAGCAGCCCCACCCTTGGGGCCAACGTCCTGACTTTC. It codes for CASSPTLGANVLTF.

Concerning this clonotype itself: The junction departs from germline at one end; a sequencing error may be responsible. This chain uses TRBV27 with TRBJ1-1, with D possibly matching TRBD1 (5 bases). Germline CDR1 and CDR2: MNHEY and SMNVEV (reference sequence). The CDR3 totals 15 residues. The CDR3 loop is CASSPIGAGNTEAFF. The CDR3 region has the DNA TGTGCCAGCAGTCCGATTGGGGCAGGGAACACTGAAGCCTTCTTT.

The gene calls are TRBV4-3 and TRBJ1-4; unclear D gene. The CDR3 consists of 15 residues. CDR1 LGHNA and CDR2 YSLEER come from the germline V gene. Trimming pared 0 bases from V and 14 bases from J, leaving 19 bases between. In DNA form, the CDR3 reads TGCGCCAGCAGCCAAGATCGAAGCGGGCGGGAAAGTCTGTTTTTT. Its translation: CASSQDRSGRESLFF.

The chain employs TRBV20-1 and TRBJ1-2; maybe TRBD1 (5 bases). Germline CDR1 and CDR2: DFQATT and SNEGSKA (reference sequence). With 4 bases removed from V and 7 bases from J, the gap between germline ends came to 22 bases. The CDR3 consists of 15 residues. CDR3 DNA: TGCAGTGCTACCAAAGTGGTCGGGGGAAGGGCTGGCTACACCTTC. Translating it yields CSATKVVGGRAGYTF.

The gene calls are TRBV4-1 and TRBJ2-5; 11 nucleotides line up with TRBD2. With 2 bases clipped from V and 4 bases from J, the junction kept 9 bases outside the gene matches. The CDR3 extends over 17 amino acids. Germline loops: CDR1 MGHRA, CDR2 YSYEKL. CDR3 in amino acids: CASSQFRELAGVETQYF. In nucleotides, the CDR3 is TGCGCCAGCAGCCAATTCCGGGAACTAGCGGGAGTAGAGACCCAGTACTTC.

This clonotype was recorded once. This chain links TRBV20-1 with TRBJ1-1; 7 bases are shared with TRBD1. Germline V gene lookup returns CDR1 DFQATT and CDR2 SNEGSKA (reference sequence). V shed 6 bases, J shed 7 bases, and the junction held 11 bases outside the gene matches. The CDR3 is 13 residues long. CDR3 nucleotide sequence: TGCAGTGCCGTACAGGGGCTTGTGGGTGAAGCTTTCTTT. The encoded protein is CSAVQGLVGEAFF.

This clonotype occurred a few times. The chain joins TRBV20-1 to TRBJ2-1; 15 bases match TRBD2. This CDR3 has 18 residues. J lost 4 bases, V lost 3 bases, and 10 bases had no gene match. Per the germline V gene, CDR1 is DFQATT and CDR2 is SNEGSKA (reference sequence). CDR3 coding DNA: TGCAGTGCTAGGGTACCGGGACTAGCGGGGGGATTTTACAATGAGCAGTTCTTC. The encoded protein is CSARVPGLAGGFYNEQFF.

The V call is TRBV4-3, the J call TRBJ2-1; 10 bases are a match to TRBD2. There are 19 residues in the CDR3. V was pared by 5 bases and J by 1 base, with 14 bases of the junction left unmatched. Germline CDR1 is LGHNA and CDR2 is YSLEER. CDR3 bases: TGCGCCAGCAGCACCGGGGGACTAGCGACGATTGGATCCTACAATGAGCAGTTCTTC. Translating it yields CASSTGGLATIGSYNEQFF.

The chain uses TRBV4-2 and TRBJ1-3; D is undetermined. With 1 base removed from V and 0 bases from J, the gap between germline ends came to 16 bases. The germline CDR1 and CDR2 sequences are LGHNA and YNFKEQ. The CDR3 runs to 18 residues. The CDR3 loop reads CASSQVGLDLSSGNTIYF. CDR3 in DNA: TGTGCCAGCAGCCAAGTCGGGTTAGACCTATCCTCTGGAAACACCATATATTTT.

The rearrangement uses TRBV27 and TRBJ1-5; D gene unclear. In germline, CDR1 is MNHEY, CDR2 SMNVEV (reference sequence). The V end was cut by 4 bases, the J end by 6 bases, with 13 bases between. The length of the CDR3 is 14 residues. The CDR3 loop is CASSSPFGGQPQHF. CDR3 bases: TGTGCCAGCAGTTCCCCCTTCGGTGGTCAGCCCCAGCATTTT.

The chain joins TRBV6-6 to TRBJ2-5; 11 bases fit TRBD2. Trimming took 6 bases from V and 11 from J; bases not matched to a gene: 11. There are 14 residues in the CDR3. The germline gives CDR1 MNHNY, CDR2 SVGAGI (reference sequence). The CDR3 here is CASSPGLAGGGQYF. CDR3 nucleotides: TGTGCCAGCAGCCCCGGCCTAGCGGGAGGCGGGCAGTACTTC.

The J gene is TRBJ2-1, the V gene TRBV12-3 or TRBV12-4, with D possibly matching TRBD1 (6 bases). The J call may be in error: the DNA end matches TRBJ2-7 better. The CDR3 spans 13 residues. In DNA, the CDR3 is TGTGCCAGCAGTCTCTGGACAGACGTCGAGCAGTACTTC. Protein sequence: CASSLWTDVEQYF.